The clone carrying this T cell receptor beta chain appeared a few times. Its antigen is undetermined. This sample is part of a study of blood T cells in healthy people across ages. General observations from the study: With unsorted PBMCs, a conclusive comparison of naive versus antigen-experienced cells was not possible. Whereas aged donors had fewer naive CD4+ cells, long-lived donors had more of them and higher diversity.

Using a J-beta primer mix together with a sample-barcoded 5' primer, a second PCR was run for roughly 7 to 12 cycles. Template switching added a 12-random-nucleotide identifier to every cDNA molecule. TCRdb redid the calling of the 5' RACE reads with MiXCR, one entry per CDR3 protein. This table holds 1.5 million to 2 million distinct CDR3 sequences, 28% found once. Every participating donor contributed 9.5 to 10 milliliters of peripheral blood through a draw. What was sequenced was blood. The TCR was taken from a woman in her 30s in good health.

CDR3 protein: CATSRDQAGGREQFF. CDR3 coding DNA: TGTGCCACCAGCAGAGACCAAGCGGGGGGGCGGGAGCAGTTCTTC. The chain uses TRBV15 and TRBJ2-1; the match to TRBD2 covers 10 bases. The V gene end was trimmed by 0 bases and the J gene end by 10 bases; junction bases not matched to a gene: 6. The length of the CDR3 is 15 residues. Germline values: CDR1 LNHNV, CDR2 YYDKDF (reference sequence).